Following are 28 T cell receptor beta chains from one sample sequenced in a study of PD-1 blockade in mismatch repair-deficient tumors. Some clones are missing from TCRdb's copy, which holds only in-frame ones; the method was immunoSEQ multiplex PCR. The sample yields around 120,000 clones, around nine tenths seen once. The sample consisted of peripheral blood, taken just over 70 weeks after starting pembrolizumab. These TCRs come from an adult with mismatch repair-deficient cancer.

The J gene is TRBJ2-1, the V gene TRBV7-9; possibly TRBD2 for D (5 bases). V lost 4 bases and J lost 10, with 14 bases in between. The CDR3 extends over 13 amino acids. Germline-derived CDR1 and CDR2 are SEHNR and FQNEAQ (reference sequence). The CDR3 DNA reads as TGTGCCAGCAGCTCAACCGCCGGACTCGAGCAGTTCTTC. The encoded protein is CASSSTAGLEQFF.

This chain joins TRBV6-5 and TRBJ1-5, with a possible D match to TRBD1 (5 bases). V dropped 6 bases and J dropped 4 bases, with 10 bases sitting between them. The CDR3 extends over 13 amino acids. Germline CDR1 and CDR2: MNHEY and SVGAGI. CDR3 region: CASRQDGNQPQHF. CDR3 in DNA: TGTGCCAGCAGACAGGACGGGAATCAGCCCCAGCATTTT.

This chain connects TRBV2 to TRBJ1-5, with D unclear. CDR1 and CDR2 from the germline V gene are SNHLY and FYNNEI. V was pared by 6 bases and J by 0 bases, with 9 bases between. This CDR3 spans 14 amino acids. The CDR3 DNA reads TGTGCCAGCAGCCCTAATTATAGCAATCAGCCCCAGCATTTT. Residues: CASSPNYSNQPQHF.

The gene calls are TRBV19 and TRBJ1-1; D call uncertain. V lost 9 bases, J lost 1 base, and 18 bases lay in between. The length of the CDR3 is 15 residues. Germline V gene lookup returns CDR1 LNHDA and CDR2 SQIVND (reference sequence). CDR3 residues: CASRWTDFPNTEAFF. Here the CDR3 DNA reads TGTGCCAGCCGTTGGACCGATTTCCCGAACACTGAAGCTTTCTTT.

The chain is built from TRBV25-1 and TRBJ2-2; D is possibly TRBD1 (5 bases). CDR1 and CDR2 (germline): MGHDK, SYGVNS. The CDR3 sequence is 15 residues long. V lost 4 bases to trimming and J lost 2 bases, with 11 bases between them. The chain's CDR3 is CASSADRYNTGELFF. CDR3 nucleotides: TGTGCCAGCAGTGCAGACAGATATAACACCGGGGAGCTGTTTTTT.

The V and J genes are TRBV15 and TRBJ1-5, with 9 bases fitting TRBD1. CDR1 LNHNV and CDR2 YYDKDF come from the germline V gene (reference sequence). This CDR3 comprises 15 residues. The J segment lost 1 base and the V segment lost 5 bases, leaving 3 bases of the junction unmatched. CDR3 loop: CATSLDRGSNQPQHF. Here the CDR3 DNA reads TGTGCCACCAGCTTGGACAGGGGAAGCAATCAGCCCCAGCATTTT.

The chain combines TRBV9 with TRBJ2-5; 7 nucleotides align to TRBD2. CDR3 length: 14 amino acids. Germline assignment: CDR1 SGDLS and CDR2 YYNGEE. V lost 1 base, J lost 2 bases, and 2 bases stayed unmatched. DNA of the CDR3: TGTGCCAGCAGCGTAAGGGACTATCAAGAGACCCAGTACTTC. Protein sequence: CASSVRDYQETQYF.

The CDR3 DNA sequence: TGTGCCAGCAGCTCAAGTTCGAGCTCTGGAAACACCATATATTTT. As protein: CASSSSSSSGNTIYF. The chain links TRBV9 to TRBJ1-3; no clear D gene. The V end was cut by 4 bases, the J end by 0 bases, with 11 bases between. CDR3 length equals 15 residues. The germline gives CDR1 SGDLS, CDR2 YYNGEE. Full variable domain (rest looked up from reference TRBV9 and TRBJ1-3): DSGVTQTPKHLITATGQRVTLRCSPRSGDLSVYWYQQSLDQGLQFLIQYYNGEERAKGNILERFSAQQFPDLHSELNLSSLELGDSALYFCASSSSSSSGNTIYFGEGSWLTVV.

This chain joins TRBV5-1 and TRBJ2-2; D perhaps matches TRBD1 (5 bases). From germline, CDR1 is SGHRS and CDR2 YFSETQ. This CDR3 is 15 amino acids long. The germline V and J ends were trimmed by 0 bases and 2 bases, with 8 bases remaining between them. CDR3 sequence (DNA): TGCGCCAGCAGCTTGGCCAGGGTTAACACCGGGGAGCTGTTTTTT. Encoded protein: CASSLARVNTGELFF. Using reference TRBV5-1 and TRBJ2-2 for the parts outside the CDR3, the full variable domain is KAGVTQTPRYLIKTRGQQVTLSCSPISGHRSVSWYQQTPGQGLQFLFEYFSETQRNKGNFPGRFSGRQFSNSRSEMNVSTLELGDSALYLCASSLARVNTGELFFGEGSRLTVL.

This clone appeared a few times. V gene TRBV6-1 combines with J gene TRBJ1-2; the match to TRBD1 covers 7 bases. This CDR3 has 14 residues. V gave up 0 bases and J gave up 6 bases; unmatched junction bases: 4. Germline V gives CDR1 MNHNS, CDR2 SASEGT. CDR3 DNA sequence: TGTGCCAGCAGTGAAGCGGAGACAGGGCATGGCTACACCTTC. The encoded protein is CASSEAETGHGYTF.

A single count supports this clone. The CDR3 bases are TGTGCCAGCAGCCAAGGACGAGGCTACAATGAGCAGTTCTTC. Translated: CASSQGRGYNEQFF. V usage is TRBV14 and J usage is TRBJ2-1; D is unclear. Germline V lookup: CDR1 SGHDN, CDR2 FVKESK. This CDR3 is built from 14 residues. Trimming shortened V by 1 base and J by 3 bases, and 7 bases separated the two germline ends. Combining the CDR3 with reference TRBV14 and TRBJ2-1 gives the whole variable domain EAGVTQFPSHSVIEKGQTVTLRCDPISGHDNLYWYRRVMGKEIKFLLHFVKESKQDESGMPNNRFLAERTGGTYSTLKVQPAELEDSGVYFCASSQGRGYNEQFFGPGTRLTVL.

Worth noting for this clone: One end of the junction is discordant with germline, which a read error may explain. The rearrangement joins TRBV29-1 to TRBJ2-1; perhaps TRBD2 as D (6 bases). From germline, CDR1 is SQVTM and CDR2 ANQGSEA. The CDR3 runs to 16 residues. The CDR3 reads CSVELLATSSYSEQFF. The DNA of the CDR3 is TGCAGCGTTGAGCTTCTAGCGACGAGCTCCTACAGTGAGCAGTTCTTC.

The genes are TRBV2 and TRBJ2-7, with D unclear. CDR1 SNHLY and CDR2 FYNNEI come from the germline V gene. The CDR3 runs 14 residues. V lost 4 bases and J 2 bases, leaving 12 bases between the germline ends. Written as DNA, the CDR3 is TGTGCCAGCAGTGTGGGGATTACCCCCTACGAGCAGTACTTC. Amino acid sequence: CASSVGITPYEQYF.

The chain couples TRBV6-6 to TRBJ2-5; D is ambiguous. From germline, CDR1 is MNHNY and CDR2 SVGAGI (reference sequence). The ends were cut back, 7 bases at V and 4 bases at J, with 13 bases in the middle. CDR3 length equals 13 residues. The CDR3 region is CASNPYRTETQYF. Here the CDR3 DNA reads TGTGCCAGCAACCCATACAGAACAGAGACCCAGTACTTC.

The chain is built from TRBV2 and TRBJ2-3, with TRBD2 identical over 8 bases. CDR3 length equals 15 residues. Trimming took 5 bases from V and 4 from J; bases not matched to a gene: 8. Per germline, CDR1 SNHLY and CDR2 FYNNEI. Here the CDR3 DNA reads TGTGCCAGCAGTCCGGGACTAGGGTTTTCAGATACGCAGTATTTT. Its translation is CASSPGLGFSDTQYF.

The V gene is TRBV9, the J gene TRBJ2-3; D is uncertain. This CDR3 has 18 amino acids. V lost 0 bases and J lost 6, with 23 bases in between. Germline V gene lookup returns CDR1 SGDLS and CDR2 YYNGEE. CDR3 sequence reads: CASSVGRGMRAVPDTQYF. The CDR3 DNA is TGTGCCAGCAGCGTAGGAAGAGGAATGCGTGCGGTCCCCGATACGCAGTATTTT. The whole variable domain, filled in from reference TRBV9 and TRBJ2-3, reads DSGVTQTPKHLITATGQRVTLRCSPRSGDLSVYWYQQSLDQGLQFLIQYYNGEERAKGNILERFSAQQFPDLHSELNLSSLELGDSALYFCASSVGRGMRAVPDTQYFGPGTRLTVL.

V gene TRBV5-6 combines with J gene TRBJ2-3; 13 nucleotides agree with TRBD2. Germline trimming cut 1 base from V and 7 bases from J; bases unmatched to any gene: 9. From germline, CDR1 is SGHDT and CDR2 YYEEEE. This CDR3 spans 17 amino acids. The CDR3 reads CASSLWSGLAGRYTQYF. The CDR3 coding sequence is TGTGCCAGCAGCTTGTGGTCGGGACTAGCGGGAAGGTATACGCAGTATTTT.

The chain couples TRBV10-3 to TRBJ2-7; 9 bases map to TRBD2. CDR3 length equals 15 residues. The V segment lost 6 bases and the J segment 6 bases; nucleotides outside the gene matches: 12. The germline V gene has CDR1 ENHRY and CDR2 SYGVKD. As DNA, the CDR3 is TGTGCCATCAGAGACCCCGGGACTAGCTTCGTCGAGCAGTACTTC. The encoded protein is CAIRDPGTSFVEQYF.

This chain links TRBV5-3 with TRBJ2-2; TRBD2 might be the D (6 bases). Being an ORF, TRBV5-3 has a function that is uncertain. The CDR3 is 16 amino acids. With 0 bases removed from V and 4 bases from J, the gap between germline ends came to 13 bases. The chain's CDR3 is CARSLVPGSGTGELFF. CDR3 bases: TGTGCCAGAAGCTTGGTCCCCGGGAGTGGCACCGGGGAGCTGTTTTTT.

The CDR3 spells CSVDGGGYEQYF. The DNA of the CDR3 is TGCAGCGTTGACGGGGGAGGGTACGAGCAGTACTTC. The rearrangement uses TRBV29-1 and TRBJ2-7; 7 positions agree with TRBD2. CDR1 and CDR2 from the germline V gene are SQVTM and ANQGSEA. The V gene end was trimmed by 3 bases and the J gene end by 4 bases; junction bases not matched to a gene: 3. The CDR3 totals 12 residues.

The gene calls are TRBV4-2 and TRBJ1-5; D is perhaps TRBD1 (5 bases). Trimming shortened V by 0 bases and J by 1 base, and 10 bases separated the two germline ends. The CDR3 totals 16 residues. Germline CDR1 LGHNA, CDR2 YNFKEQ. Here the CDR3 reads CASSQDTRVSNQPQHF. CDR3 bases: TGTGCCAGCAGCCAAGATACCAGGGTAAGCAATCAGCCCCAGCATTTT.

The rearrangement links TRBV30 to TRBJ2-7; TRBD1 matches 9 bases. The junction had 7 bases not matched to a gene; V was cut back by 1 base and J by 0 bases. The CDR3 sequence is 16 residues long. CDR1 and CDR2 from the germline V gene are GTSNPN and SVGIG (reference sequence). The CDR3 loop is CAWSATTGGVSYEQYF. The CDR3 DNA follows: TGTGCCTGGAGTGCTACGACAGGGGGTGTCTCCTACGAGCAGTACTTC.

The chain is built from TRBV29-1 and TRBJ2-2; perhaps TRBD1 as D (6 bases). Trimming took off 3 bases at V and 6 bases at J, with 14 bases between the two ends. The germline gives CDR1 SQVTM, CDR2 ANQGSEA. The CDR3 spans 14 residues. DNA of the CDR3: TGCAGCGTTGAGGGCTACAGGGCCTCCGGGGAGCTGTTTTTT. Its translation is CSVEGYRASGELFF.

This chain connects TRBV5-4 to TRBJ2-7; a possible D gene is TRBD1 (6 bases). The CDR3 sequence is 13 residues long. Germline CDR1 SGHNT, CDR2 YYREEE (reference sequence). Trimming took off 10 bases at V and 1 base at J, with 15 bases between the two ends. DNA of the CDR3: TGTGCCGCAGGGGAACTAGGGTCCTACGAGCAGTACTTC. The encoded protein is CAAGELGSYEQYF.

This sequence joins TRBV6-4 and TRBJ2-3, with D tentatively TRBD1 or TRBD2 (5 bases each). This CDR3 spans 14 amino acids. V dropped 2 bases and J dropped 4 bases, with 10 bases sitting between them. Germline CDR1 MRHNA, CDR2 SNTAGT. The CDR3 DNA follows: TGTGCCAGCAGTGACAGGGGAGAGGCAGATACGCAGTATTTT. It specifies CASSDRGEADTQYF.

The J gene is TRBJ1-3, the V gene TRBV30, with a weak D call TRBD1 (5 bases). The CDR3 extends over 13 amino acids. Trimming took 4 bases from V and 9 from J, leaving 16 bases between them. Per the germline V gene, CDR1 is GTSNPN and CDR2 is SVGIG (reference sequence). The CDR3 here is CAWKRTLGPTIYF. The DNA of the CDR3 is TGTGCCTGGAAGCGGACTCTGGGACCCACCATATATTTT. Full variable domain (rest looked up from reference TRBV30 and TRBJ1-3): SQTIHQWPATLVQPVGSPLSLECTVEGTSNPNLYWYRQAAGRGLQLLFYSVGIGQISSEVPQNLSASRPQDRQFILSSKKLLLSDSGFYLCAWKRTLGPTIYFGEGSWLTVV.

The chain links TRBV27 to TRBJ1-1; TRBD1 might be the D (5 bases). V dropped 1 base and J dropped 1 base, with 10 bases sitting between them. This CDR3 region has 15 residues. CDR1 is MNHEY, CDR2 SMNVEV, per germline (reference sequence). CDR3 in amino acids: CASSLWQGANTEAFF. In nucleotides, the CDR3 is TGTGCCAGCAGTTTATGGCAGGGAGCGAACACTGAAGCTTTCTTT.

V and J are TRBV19 and TRBJ1-1; unclear D gene. Germline V gene lookup returns CDR1 LNHDA and CDR2 SQIVND (reference sequence). V lost 5 bases to trimming and J lost 1 base, with 11 bases between them. The CDR3 contains 14 residues. Here the CDR3 DNA reads TGTGCCAGTAGTCCCTACCAAGGGAACACTGAAGCTTTCTTT. It is translated as CASSPYQGNTEAFF.